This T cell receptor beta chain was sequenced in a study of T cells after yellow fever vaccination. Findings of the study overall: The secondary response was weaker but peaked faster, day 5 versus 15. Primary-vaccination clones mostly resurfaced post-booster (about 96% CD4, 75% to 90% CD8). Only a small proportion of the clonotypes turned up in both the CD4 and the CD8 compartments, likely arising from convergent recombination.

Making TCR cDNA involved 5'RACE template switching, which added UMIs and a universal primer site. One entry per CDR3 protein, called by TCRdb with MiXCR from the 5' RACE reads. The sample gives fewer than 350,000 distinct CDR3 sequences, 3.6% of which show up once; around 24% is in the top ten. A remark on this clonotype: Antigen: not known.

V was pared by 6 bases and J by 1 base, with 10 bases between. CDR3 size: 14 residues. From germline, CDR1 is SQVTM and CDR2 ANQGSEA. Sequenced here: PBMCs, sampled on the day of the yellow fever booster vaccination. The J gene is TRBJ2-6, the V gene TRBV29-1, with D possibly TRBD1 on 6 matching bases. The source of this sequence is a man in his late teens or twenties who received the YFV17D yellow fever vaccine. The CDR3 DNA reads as TGCAGCGTACATACAGGGTCTGGGGCCAACGTCCTGACTTTC. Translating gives CSVHTGSGANVLTF.